The 31 T cell receptor beta chains below all came from one sample that was sequenced in a study of metastatic and nonmetastatic thyroid tumors. All patients reached thyroid surgery having received no treatment beforehand. Using MiXCR, TCRdb re-called clones from the PCR reads. The sample has around 38,000 clones; roughly 26% are singletons. The material sequenced was blood. These receptor sequences come from a female donor with papillary thyroid cancer or a benign thyroid nodule (not recorded which). Some clones in this sample may be carry-over from other donors' samples.

The table lists this clone with many counts. The CDR3: CASSSNGREASSYNEQFF. The CDR3 DNA follows: TGTGCCAGCAGCTCTAACGGGCGGGAGGCCAGCTCCTACAATGAGCAGTTCTTC. The chain links TRBV11-3 to TRBJ2-1, with 8 bases aligning to TRBD2. Looked up from germline, CDR1 is SGHNT and CDR2 is YENEEA. The junction had 11 bases not matched to a gene; V was cut back by 4 bases and J by 0 bases. The CDR3 is 18 residues long.

This clone showed up just a few times. V is TRBV12-3 or TRBV12-4 and J is TRBJ2-2; TRBD1 might be the D (6 bases). The V end was cut by 6 bases, the J end by 1 base, with 9 bases between. The CDR3 has 14 residues. The DNA for the CDR3 is TGTGCCAGCAGGCTGACAGGGAACACCGGGGAGCTGTTTTTT. Residues: CASRLTGNTGELFF.

This clone was observed a few times. V usage is TRBV28 and J usage is TRBJ1-1; D uncertain. The CDR3 runs to 11 residues. Germline CDR1 and CDR2: MDHEN and SYDVKM. V was trimmed by 7 bases and J by 4 bases, leaving 7 bases between them. The CDR3 protein is CASTYSTEAFF. The CDR3 DNA sequence: TGTGCCAGCACCTATAGCACTGAAGCTTTCTTT.

The chain carries TRBV19 and TRBJ2-2, with unresolved D. Germline lookup yields CDR1 LNHDA and CDR2 SQIVND (reference sequence). The CDR3 totals 13 residues. The ends were cut back, 8 bases at V and 1 base at J, with 8 bases in the middle. The DNA for the CDR3 is TGTGCCAGTGGGTGGTTGAACACCGGGGAGCTGTTTTTT. Amino acid sequence: CASGWLNTGELFF.

There are many counts of this clone. The chain joins TRBV6-2 or TRBV6-3 to TRBJ1-5, with a tentative D call TRBD1 (6 bases). The V end was cut by 7 bases, the J end by 8 bases, with 21 bases between. This CDR3 comprises 15 residues. Germline V gives CDR1 MNHEY, CDR2 SVGEGT. CDR3 bases: TGTGCCAGCAAAACTACAGGGTCCCTTGGGAAGCCCCAGCATTTT. Translating gives CASKTTGSLGKPQHF.

In its sample, this clone was seen many times. This chain uses TRBV6-2 or TRBV6-3 with TRBJ2-7, with 9 bases identical to TRBD2. CDR3 length: 16 residues. After removal of 0 bases from V and 2 bases from J, the junction contained 5 bases not matched to a gene. Germline CDR1 MNHEY, CDR2 SVGEGT. The CDR3 coding sequence is TGTGCCAGCAGTTACTCCCGCGGGGGGGGCACCTACGAGCAGTACTTC. This translates into CASSYSRGGGTYEQYF.

In its sample, this clone was seen a few times. The chain is built from TRBV4-1 and TRBJ1-6, with 7 bases matching TRBD1. The CDR3 covers 16 residues. After removal of 1 base from V and 0 bases from J, the junction contained 0 bases not matched to a gene. The V gene's germline CDR1 is MGHRA and CDR2 YSYEKL. Here the CDR3 reads CASSQGDSSYNSPLHF. CDR3 nucleotide sequence: TGCGCCAGCAGCCAAGGGGACAGCTCCTATAATTCACCCCTCCACTTT.

This clone was counted at least ten times. The chain is built from TRBV9 and TRBJ1-2, with D perhaps matching TRBD1 (6 bases). The CDR3 runs to 16 residues. Germline V CDR1 and CDR2: SGDLS, YYNGEE. Trimming cost V 4 bases and J 4 bases, with 20 bases left between them. This CDR3 is CASSREGGTPRYGYTF. The CDR3 DNA is TGTGCCAGCAGCAGAGAAGGGGGTACTCCCCGCTATGGCTACACCTTC.

This clone has more than one count but fewer than ten. V is TRBV6-2 or TRBV6-3 and J is TRBJ2-1; TRBD2 aligns across 11 bases. CDR3 length: 16 amino acids. From germline, CDR1 is MNHEY and CDR2 SVGEGT. Losses at the gene ends were 6 bases for V and 2 bases for J; bases not matched to a gene: 6. The CDR3, as DNA: TGTGCCAGCAGCCCAACTAGCGGGAGACCCTACAATGAGCAGTTCTTC. Translating it yields CASSPTSGRPYNEQFF.

This clone has at least ten counts. The genes are TRBV2 and TRBJ2-1; 8 bases align to TRBD2. The CDR3 covers 13 residues. Losses at the gene ends were 6 bases for V and 6 bases for J; bases not matched to a gene: 4. The germline V gene has CDR1 SNHLY and CDR2 FYNNEI. Written as DNA, the CDR3 is TGTGCCAGCAGGGGGGGGACTAGCAATGAGCAGTTCTTC. It translates to CASRGGTSNEQFF.

This clone is medium-sized in the sample. The gene calls are TRBV6-2 or TRBV6-3 and TRBJ2-7; D gene unclear. Trimming left V 4 bases short and J 6 bases short, with 16 bases between. Per the germline V gene, CDR1 is MNHEY and CDR2 is SVGEGT. The CDR3 is 14 residues long. The CDR3 nucleotides are TGTGCCAGCAGTTCGACCGCCGACTGGGCCGAGCAGTACTTC. It translates to CASSSTADWAEQYF.

This clone was detected many times. This chain joins TRBV5-1 and TRBJ1-2; TRBD1 matches 8 bases. The CDR3 runs 15 residues. Germline V lookup: CDR1 SGHRS, CDR2 YFSETQ. The J segment lost 7 bases and the V segment lost 0 bases, leaving 8 bases of the junction unmatched. CDR3 in DNA: TGCGCCAGCAGCTTGGATTGGCAGGGGGCGCGTGGCTACACCTTC. This encodes CASSLDWQGARGYTF.

This sequence joins TRBV7-2 and TRBJ1-2, with TRBD1 as a possible D gene (5 bases). From germline, CDR1 is SGHTA and CDR2 FQGNSA. Trimming removed 3 bases at V and 4 bases at J, with 12 bases between. This CDR3 spans 14 amino acids. CDR3 sequence (DNA): TGTGCCAGCAGCTTGGGGGGGTCGAGCTATGGCTACACCTTC. It yields the protein CASSLGGSSYGYTF.

This clone was seen repeatedly, ten times or more. As DNA, the CDR3 is TGTGCCAGCAGTTTTCATACTAGCGGGAGTAAGACCCAGTACTTC. Protein sequence: CASSFHTSGSKTQYF. V usage is TRBV28 and J usage is TRBJ2-5; 11 bases match TRBD2. CDR1 and CDR2 (germline): MDHEN, SYDVKM. V was pared by 3 bases and J by 6 bases, with 6 bases of the junction left unmatched. CDR3 length equals 15 residues.

This clone was recorded at least ten times. V and J are TRBV6-6 and TRBJ2-3, with 9 bases fitting TRBD1. The germline CDR1 and CDR2 sequences are MNHNY and SVGAGI (reference sequence). V dropped 0 bases and J dropped 6; count of bases not matched to a gene: 7. CDR3 length equals 16 residues. CDR3 residues: CASSYSAQGAGDTQYF. CDR3 DNA sequence: TGTGCCAGCAGTTACTCAGCACAGGGGGCCGGGGATACGCAGTATTTT.

The chain has TRBV7-8 and TRBJ1-2; a possible D gene is TRBD1 (5 bases). The CDR3 runs 15 residues. Germline-derived CDR1 and CDR2 are SGHVS and FQNEAQ. Between the trimmed V and J ends, which lost 2 bases and 3 bases, there was a span of 13 bases. Here the CDR3 reads CASSLYGAEYYGYTF. CDR3 DNA sequence: TGTGCCAGCAGCTTATACGGGGCGGAATACTATGGCTACACCTTC.

This clone was counted between two and nine times. The chain has TRBV6-1 and TRBJ1-2; 9 nucleotides align to TRBD1. Germline CDR1 and CDR2: MNHNS and SASEGT. V was clipped by 6 bases and J by 8 bases; unmatched bases: 7. The CDR3 sequence is 13 residues long. Here the CDR3 reads CASRSSGTGGYTF. As DNA, the CDR3 is TGTGCCAGCAGAAGCAGCGGGACAGGGGGCTACACCTTC.

This clone was observed many times. The chain combines TRBV20-1 with TRBJ1-5; 11 bases are a match to TRBD1. The ends lost 0 bases at V and 5 bases at J; junction bases unmatched: 12. Germline V gene sequence: CDR1 DFQATT, CDR2 SNEGSKA (reference sequence). This CDR3 has 18 amino acids. The DNA for the CDR3 is TGCAGTGCTAGAGACCCGGGACAGGGGGTCCCAGACTATCAGCCCCAGCATTTT. Amino acid sequence: CSARDPGQGVPDYQPQHF.

This clone was recorded at least ten times. The gene calls are TRBV2 and TRBJ1-5; 7 bases fit TRBD1. The ends lost 4 bases at V and 4 bases at J; junction bases unmatched: 7. Germline assignment: CDR1 SNHLY and CDR2 FYNNEI. This CDR3 spans 15 amino acids. Written as DNA, the CDR3 is TGTGCCAGCAGTGCGAGGGGGCATGGGAATCAGCCCCAGCATTTT. Translation gives CASSARGHGNQPQHF.

By share, this clone ranks as medium-sized. The V and J genes are TRBV12-3 or TRBV12-4 and TRBJ2-2, with D perhaps matching TRBD1 (6 bases). CDR3 size: 14 residues. The V and J ends lost 6 bases and 1 base respectively, with 9 bases between them. CDR3 loop: CASRPGQNTGELFF. Written as DNA, the CDR3 is TGTGCCAGCAGACCGGGACAGAACACCGGGGAGCTGTTTTTT.

This clone was counted only a few times. The DNA of the CDR3 is TGTGCCAGCAGGCAGTTTGTGAGCAATCAGCCCCAGCATTTT. Translation gives CASRQFVSNQPQHF. V gene TRBV28 combines with J gene TRBJ1-5; no reliable D call. The V end was cut by 6 bases, the J end by 1 base, with 10 bases between. The CDR3 length is 14 residues. From germline, CDR1 is MDHEN and CDR2 SYDVKM.

This chain links TRBV6-1 with TRBJ2-7; TRBD2 matches at 10 bases. The ends lost 6 bases at V and 5 bases at J; junction bases unmatched: 10. The CDR3 spans 15 residues. The germline V gene has CDR1 MNHNS and CDR2 SASEGT. The CDR3 protein is CASRRPLAGVHEQYF. For the CDR3, the DNA is TGTGCCAGCAGGAGACCTCTAGCGGGAGTCCACGAGCAGTACTTC.

This clone was detected ten times or more. V usage is TRBV20-1 and J usage is TRBJ2-7; the match to TRBD2 covers 8 bases. Per the germline V gene, CDR1 is DFQATT and CDR2 is SNEGSKA (reference sequence). The CDR3 runs to 13 residues. Germline trimming cut 3 bases from V and 3 bases from J; bases unmatched to any gene: 4. Written as DNA, the CDR3 is TGCAGTGCTAGCGGGAGGGCCGTCTACGAGCAGTACTTC. Protein product: CSASGRAVYEQYF.

V usage is TRBV19 and J usage is TRBJ2-1, with 8 bases aligning to TRBD2. CDR3 length equals 18 residues. Unmatched junction bases numbered 13, after V lost 1 base and J lost 5 bases. Per germline, CDR1 LNHDA and CDR2 SQIVND (reference sequence). The CDR3 reads CASSIGGGLAGNNNEQFF. The CDR3 bases are TGTGCCAGTAGTATAGGGGGGGGCTTAGCGGGAAATAACAATGAGCAGTTCTTC.

The V call is TRBV5-1, the J call TRBJ1-1, with 7 bases matching TRBD1. Germline trimming cut 4 bases from V and 6 bases from J; bases unmatched to any gene: 9. The V gene's germline CDR1 is SGHRS and CDR2 YFSETQ. The CDR3 spans 14 residues. CDR3 DNA: TGCGCCAGCAGCCCCCGACAGGGAGGAGCTGAAGCTTTCTTT. It translates to CASSPRQGGAEAFF.

This clone has ten or more counts. This sequence joins TRBV27 and TRBJ2-1, with D maybe TRBD2 (5 bases). Germline V gives CDR1 MNHEY, CDR2 SMNVEV (reference sequence). CDR3 length equals 14 residues. V was shortened by 7 bases and J by 7 bases, with 17 bases between the two germline ends. The CDR3 coding sequence is TGTGCCAGCACAGGTTACGGGGAACATAATGAGCAGTTCTTC. It is translated as CASTGYGEHNEQFF.

This clone has more than one count but fewer than ten. The chain joins TRBV2 to TRBJ1-2; TRBD1 might be the D (5 bases). Trimming took off 3 bases at V and 4 bases at J, with 18 bases between the two ends. This CDR3 contains 16 residues. Looked up from germline, CDR1 is SNHLY and CDR2 is FYNNEI. CDR3 DNA sequence: TGTGCCAGCAGTGATGGTGGGGGTCGATCGTTCTATGGCTACACCTTC. Translating gives CASSDGGGRSFYGYTF.

This clone was detected many times. The V and J genes are TRBV28 and TRBJ1-4, with TRBD1 as a possible D gene (5 bases). Between the trimmed V and J ends, which lost 0 bases and 5 bases, there was a span of 19 bases. Germline V gene lookup returns CDR1 MDHEN and CDR2 SYDVKM. The CDR3 runs 18 residues. The CDR3: CASSLWNIQVVENEKLFF. CDR3 coding DNA: TGTGCCAGCAGTTTATGGAATATACAGGTTGTGGAGAATGAAAAACTGTTTTTT.

The chain uses TRBV20-1 and TRBJ2-2; D not certain. Deletions cut 3 bases from V and 7 bases from J, with 9 bases between. Germline loops: CDR1 DFQATT, CDR2 SNEGSKA (reference sequence). The CDR3 sequence is 12 residues long. DNA for the CDR3: TGCAGTGCTAGGATAGGCCACGGGGAGCTGTTTTTT. This sequence encodes CSARIGHGELFF.

This chain's CDR3 is CASRPGGNGIQETQYF. The DNA for the CDR3 is TGTGCCAGCAGGCCGGGGGGCAACGGAATTCAAGAGACCCAGTACTTC. The rearrangement uses TRBV6-1 and TRBJ2-5, with D perhaps matching TRBD2 (7 bases). This CDR3 contains 16 residues. In germline, CDR1 is MNHNS, CDR2 SASEGT. Trimming pared 6 bases from V and 2 bases from J, leaving 19 bases between.

This clone showed up just a few times. The chain recombines TRBV2 with TRBJ1-6; D call uncertain. The V end was cut by 7 bases, the J end by 7 bases, with 8 bases between. CDR1 and CDR2 (germline): SNHLY, FYNNEI. The length of the CDR3 is 12 residues. CDR3 sequence: CASNVGNSPLHF. Written as DNA, the CDR3 is TGTGCCAGCAATGTAGGGAATTCACCCCTCCACTTT.